Following are 7 T cell receptor beta chains from one sample sequenced in a study of beta chain features in type 1 diabetes. Study conclusions and caveats: A moderate, significant TCRB CDR3 shortening appeared in type 1 diabetes across four CD4+ subsets.

These TCRs are of unknown antigen specificity. Expressed TCRB transcripts were sequenced because the entire RNA isolate underwent reverse transcription. TCRdb's copy holds only in-frame clones and misses some; the assay was immunoSEQ multiplex PCR. The sample has more than 300,000 clones; roughly 13% are singletons. The material sequenced was naive CD4+ T cells from blood. Receptors were obtained from a woman aged 18-30 years with type 1 diabetes.

Notes on this clone: Other nucleotide sequences from this sample produce the same CDR3. The chain uses TRBV11-2 and TRBJ2-1; D gene unclear. The CDR3 is 11 residues long. Trimming shortened V by 5 bases and J by 9 bases, and 8 bases separated the two germline ends. Germline CDR1 is SGHAT and CDR2 is FQNNGV. This CDR3 reads CASSPTGEQFF. CDR3 DNA sequence: TGTGCCAGCAGCCCGACGGGTGAGCAGTTCTTC. The variable domain in full, with the rest retrieved from reference TRBV11-2 and TRBJ2-1, is EAGVAQSPRYKIIEKRQSVAFWCNPISGHATLYWYQQILGQGPKLLIQFQNNGVVDDSQLPKDRFSAERLKGVDSTLKIQPAKLEDSAVYLCASSPTGEQFFGPGTRLTVL.

This chain uses TRBV30 with TRBJ2-2, with 7 bases aligning to TRBD2. Per the germline V gene, CDR1 is GTSNPN and CDR2 is SVGIG (reference sequence). Trimming cost V 3 bases and J 4 bases; bases outside gene matches: 8. The CDR3 has 15 amino acids. The CDR3 DNA sequence: TGTGCCTGGAGGGGGAGGGCGGGACCCACCGGGGAGCTGTTTTTT. It translates to CAWRGRAGPTGELFF. The full variable domain, with the rest looked up from reference TRBV30 and TRBJ2-2, is SQTIHQWPATLVQPVGSPLSLECTVEGTSNPNLYWYRQAAGRGLQLLFYSVGIGQISSEVPQNLSASRPQDRQFILSSKKLLLSDSGFYLCAWRGRAGPTGELFFGEGSRLTVL.

This clone was picked up a small number of times. A read error may produce the germline difference seen at one junction end. V and J are TRBV6-5 and TRBJ2-2; possibly TRBD2 for D (6 bases). Germline V lookup: CDR1 MNHEY, CDR2 SVGAGI. CDR3 length: 13 residues. CDR3 DNA sequence: TGTGCCATCAGTGGGGAGGTGTCCGGGGAGCTGTTTTTT. It specifies CAISGEVSGELFF.

This chain links TRBV9 with TRBJ2-7, with 7 bases fitting TRBD1. Trimming took 4 bases from V and 6 from J; bases not matched to a gene: 7. The germline V gene encodes CDR1 SGDLS and CDR2 YYNGEE. This CDR3 comprises 13 residues. CDR3 nucleotide sequence: TGTGCCAGCAGCACCTCAACAGGGGCCGAGCAGTACTTC. Its protein is CASSTSTGAEQYF.

The chain carries TRBV30 and TRBJ1-2; TRBD1 agrees at 7 bases. Germline CDR1 reads GTSNPN; CDR2 reads SVGIG (reference sequence). Germline trimming cut 2 bases from V and 5 bases from J; bases unmatched to any gene: 8. This CDR3 is built from 14 residues. CDR3 in amino acids: CAWSYDREVYGYTF. CDR3 DNA sequence: TGTGCCTGGAGTTACGACAGGGAAGTTTATGGCTACACCTTC.

This chain links TRBV2 with TRBJ2-5, with TRBD1 matching 7 bases. The CDR3 sequence is 14 residues long. V trimming: 4 bases; J trimming: 7 bases; junction bases outside the gene matches: 9. Per germline, CDR1 SNHLY and CDR2 FYNNEI. The CDR3 reads CASSAGQSYGTQYF. The CDR3 region has the DNA TGTGCCAGCAGTGCGGGACAGTCTTACGGGACCCAGTACTTC.

This clone was seen a handful of times. This sequence joins TRBV2 and TRBJ1-1, with 7 bases that match TRBD1. J was trimmed by 1 base and V by 8 bases; bases with no gene match: 4. CDR3 size: 13 residues. Per the germline V gene, CDR1 is SNHLY and CDR2 is FYNNEI. The CDR3 coding sequence is TGTGCCAGCGGTCGGACAGGGAACACTGAAGCTTTCTTT. Amino acids: CASGRTGNTEAFF.